This T cell receptor beta chain was documented in a study of cytomegalovirus exposure and HLA in healthy donors. Across the study: Of 300 to 500 genotyped donors, roughly 81% clustered with self-reported Caucasian donors.

Regarding donors, all were healthy bone marrow donors. Concerning this clone: The antigen is not known.

With 60 Vbeta and 13 Jbeta primers, the PCR was carried out. TCRdb's copy holds only in-frame clones and misses some; the assay was immunoSEQ multiplex PCR. The profile shows around 150,000 clones, about 80% of them singletons. V shed 4 bases and J shed 1 base, with 16 bases lying between them. Per germline, CDR1 KGHSH and CDR2 LQKENI. This CDR3 is 16 amino acids long. Study outcomes and limitations: About 87% or about 30% of the time was how often most TCR beta V segments were productive, according to an earlier analysis.

The chain recombines TRBV18 with TRBJ1-1; D perhaps matches TRBD1 (5 bases). The TCR sequence derives from a woman aged 45 to 65 in good health and CMV-seropositive. The material sequenced was PBMCs. CDR3: CASSRPGLQPNTEAFF. CDR3 coding DNA: TGTGCCAGCTCACGTCCGGGACTTCAACCGAACACTGAAGCTTTCTTT.